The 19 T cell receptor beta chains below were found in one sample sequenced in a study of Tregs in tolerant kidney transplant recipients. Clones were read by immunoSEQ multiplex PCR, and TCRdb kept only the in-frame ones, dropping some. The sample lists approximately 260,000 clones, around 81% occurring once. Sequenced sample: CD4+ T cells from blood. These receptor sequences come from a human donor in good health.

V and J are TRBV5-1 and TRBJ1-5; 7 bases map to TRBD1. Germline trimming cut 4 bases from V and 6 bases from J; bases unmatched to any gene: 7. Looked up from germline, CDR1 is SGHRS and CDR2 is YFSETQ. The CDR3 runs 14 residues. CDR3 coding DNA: TGCGCCAGCAGCGCGACAGGGTCAGGTCAGCCCCAGCATTTT. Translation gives CASSATGSGQPQHF.

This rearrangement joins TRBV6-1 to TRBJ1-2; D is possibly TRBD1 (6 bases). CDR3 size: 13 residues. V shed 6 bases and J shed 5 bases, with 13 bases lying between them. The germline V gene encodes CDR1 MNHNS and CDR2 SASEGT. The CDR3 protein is CASRYGTLYGYTF. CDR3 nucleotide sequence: TGTGCCAGCAGGTACGGGACACTGTATGGCTACACCTTC.

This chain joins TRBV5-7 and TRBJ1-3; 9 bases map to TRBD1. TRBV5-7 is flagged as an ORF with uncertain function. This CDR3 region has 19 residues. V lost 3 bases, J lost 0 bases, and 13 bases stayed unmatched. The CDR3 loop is CASSSGTGSGGISGNTIYF. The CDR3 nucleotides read TGTGCCAGCAGCTCCGGGACAGGGAGCGGAGGGATCTCTGGAAACACCATATATTTT.

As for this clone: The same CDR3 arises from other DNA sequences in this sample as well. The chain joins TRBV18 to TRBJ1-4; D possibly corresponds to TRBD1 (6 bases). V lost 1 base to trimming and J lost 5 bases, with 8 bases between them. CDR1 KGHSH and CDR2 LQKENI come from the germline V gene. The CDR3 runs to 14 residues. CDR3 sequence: CASSPRQGNEKLFF. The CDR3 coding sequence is TGTGCCAGCTCACCACGGCAGGGGAATGAAAAACTGTTTTTT.

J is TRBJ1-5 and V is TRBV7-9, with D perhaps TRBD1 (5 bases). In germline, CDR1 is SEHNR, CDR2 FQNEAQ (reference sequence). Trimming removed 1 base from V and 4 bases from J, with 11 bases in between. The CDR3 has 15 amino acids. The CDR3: CASSLGTSGNQPQHF. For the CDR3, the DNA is TGTGCCAGCAGCTTAGGGACTTCAGGGAATCAGCCCCAGCATTTT.

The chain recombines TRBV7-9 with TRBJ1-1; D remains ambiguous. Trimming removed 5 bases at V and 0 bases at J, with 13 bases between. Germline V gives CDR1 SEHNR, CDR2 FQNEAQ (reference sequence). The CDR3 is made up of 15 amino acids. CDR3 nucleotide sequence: TGTGCCAGCAGCCCCCGGGTACATTTGAACACTGAAGCTTTCTTT. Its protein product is CASSPRVHLNTEAFF.

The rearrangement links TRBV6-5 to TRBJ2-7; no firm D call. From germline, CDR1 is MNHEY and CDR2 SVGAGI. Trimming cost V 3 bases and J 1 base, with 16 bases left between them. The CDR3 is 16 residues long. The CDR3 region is CASSYTASQGSYEQYF. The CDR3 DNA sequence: TGTGCCAGCAGTTATACCGCCAGTCAAGGGTCCTACGAGCAGTACTTC.

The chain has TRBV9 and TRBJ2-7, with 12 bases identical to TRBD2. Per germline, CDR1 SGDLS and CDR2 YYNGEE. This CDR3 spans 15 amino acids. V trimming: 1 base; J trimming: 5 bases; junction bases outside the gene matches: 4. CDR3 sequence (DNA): TGTGCCAGCAGCGTACTAGCGGGAGGGCCGGACGAGCAGTACTTC. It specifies CASSVLAGGPDEQYF.

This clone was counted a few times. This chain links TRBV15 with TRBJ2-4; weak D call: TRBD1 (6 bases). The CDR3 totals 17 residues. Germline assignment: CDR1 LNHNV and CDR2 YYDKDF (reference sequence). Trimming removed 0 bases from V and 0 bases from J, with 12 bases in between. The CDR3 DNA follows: TGTGCCACCAGCAGAGACGGGACACCTCTAGCCAAAAACATTCAGTACTTC. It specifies CATSRDGTPLAKNIQYF. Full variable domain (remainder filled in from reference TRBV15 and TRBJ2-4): DAMVIQNPRYQVTQFGKPVTLSCSQTLNHNVMYWYQQKSSQAPKLLFHYYDKDFNNEADTPDNFQSRRPNTSFCFLDIRSPGLGDTAMYLCATSRDGTPLAKNIQYFGAGTRLSVL.

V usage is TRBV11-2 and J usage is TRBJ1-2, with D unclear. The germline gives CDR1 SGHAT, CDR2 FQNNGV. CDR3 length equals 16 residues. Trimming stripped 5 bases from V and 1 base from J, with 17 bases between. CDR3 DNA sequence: TGTGCCAGCAGCCCGCTTTATAGATCGAATAACTATGGCTACACCTTC. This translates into CASSPLYRSNNYGYTF.

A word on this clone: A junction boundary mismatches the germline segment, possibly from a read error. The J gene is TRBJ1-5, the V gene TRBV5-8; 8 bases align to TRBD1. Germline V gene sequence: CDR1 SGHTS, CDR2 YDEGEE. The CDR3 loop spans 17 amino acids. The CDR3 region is CASRLDRAFLSNQPQHF. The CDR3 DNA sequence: TGTGCCAGCAGATTGGACAGGGCGTTCCTTAGCAATCAGCCCCAGCATTTT.

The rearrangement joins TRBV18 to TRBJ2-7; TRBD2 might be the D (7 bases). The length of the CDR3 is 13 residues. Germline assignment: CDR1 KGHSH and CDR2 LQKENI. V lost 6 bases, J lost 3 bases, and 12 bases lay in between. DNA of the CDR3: TGTGCCAGCTCGGGGGGGACACACTACGAGCAGTACTTC. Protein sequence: CASSGGTHYEQYF.

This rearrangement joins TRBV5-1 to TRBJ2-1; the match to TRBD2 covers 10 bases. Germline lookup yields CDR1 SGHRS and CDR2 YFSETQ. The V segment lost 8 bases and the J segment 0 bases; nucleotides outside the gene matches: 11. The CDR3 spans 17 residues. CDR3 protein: CASRWASGSPSYNEQFF. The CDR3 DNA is TGCGCCAGTAGGTGGGCTAGCGGGAGCCCCTCCTACAATGAGCAGTTCTTC.

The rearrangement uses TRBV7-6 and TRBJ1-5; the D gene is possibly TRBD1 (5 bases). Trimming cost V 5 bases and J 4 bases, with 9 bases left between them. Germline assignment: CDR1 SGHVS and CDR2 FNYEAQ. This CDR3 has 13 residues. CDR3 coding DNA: TGTGCCAGCAGCACGACAGCTAATCAGCCCCAGCATTTT. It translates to CASSTTANQPQHF.

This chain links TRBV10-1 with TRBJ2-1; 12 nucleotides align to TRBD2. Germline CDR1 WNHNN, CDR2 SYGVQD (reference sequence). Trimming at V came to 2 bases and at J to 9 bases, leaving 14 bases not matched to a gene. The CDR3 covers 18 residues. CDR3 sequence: CASSENKGLAGGPVEQFF. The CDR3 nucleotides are TGCGCCAGCAGTGAGAACAAGGGGCTAGCGGGAGGGCCAGTTGAGCAGTTCTTC.

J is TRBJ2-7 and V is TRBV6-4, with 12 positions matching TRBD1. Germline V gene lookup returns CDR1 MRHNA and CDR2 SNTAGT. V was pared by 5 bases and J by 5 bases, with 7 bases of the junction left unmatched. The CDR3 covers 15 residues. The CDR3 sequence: CASSISGTGGDEQYF. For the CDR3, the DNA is TGTGCCAGCAGTATCTCCGGGACAGGGGGCGACGAGCAGTACTTC.

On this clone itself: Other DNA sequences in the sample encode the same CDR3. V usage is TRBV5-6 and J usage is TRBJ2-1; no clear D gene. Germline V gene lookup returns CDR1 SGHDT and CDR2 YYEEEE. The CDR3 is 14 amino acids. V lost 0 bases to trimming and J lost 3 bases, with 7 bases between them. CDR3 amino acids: CASSLDRRYNEQFF. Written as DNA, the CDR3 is TGTGCCAGCAGCTTGGATAGACGCTACAATGAGCAGTTCTTC.

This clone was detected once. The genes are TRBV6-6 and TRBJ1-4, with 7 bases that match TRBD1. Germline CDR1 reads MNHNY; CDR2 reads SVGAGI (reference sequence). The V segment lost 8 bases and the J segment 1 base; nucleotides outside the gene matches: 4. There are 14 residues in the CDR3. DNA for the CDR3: TGTGCCAGCCGGGACAGCCGAACTAATGAAAAACTGTTTTTT. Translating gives CASRDSRTNEKLFF.

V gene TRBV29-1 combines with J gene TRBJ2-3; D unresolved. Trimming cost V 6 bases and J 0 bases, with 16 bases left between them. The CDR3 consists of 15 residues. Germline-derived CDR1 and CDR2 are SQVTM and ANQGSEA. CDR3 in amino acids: CSVPDGSLSTDTQYF. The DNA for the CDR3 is TGCAGCGTCCCGGACGGATCCCTTAGCACAGATACGCAGTATTTT.